The subject of this entry is one T cell receptor beta chain. Its target is unknown. Sequenced by immunoSEQ multiplex PCR; TCRdb stores in-frame clones only, minus some. Among approximately 8,700 clones, roughly nine tenths were seen once, and the ten largest hold around 5.9%. Trimming pared 0 bases from V and 9 bases from J, leaving 12 bases between. Germline V gene data show CDR1 as SGHDT and CDR2 as YYEEEE. This CDR3 region has 13 residues. The data stem from a study of monozygotic twins with cystic fibrosis. Across the study: Around 3 micrograms of fragmented DNA underwent approximately 15 PCR cycles for library preparation. The study, taken as a whole, reports: V usage most resembled the co-twin in 13 of 16 pairs.

Material for sequencing was blood. The chain has TRBV5-6 and TRBJ1-1; D gene uncertain. The receptor was derived from a boy aged 2 to 9 with cystic fibrosis. CDR3 DNA sequence: TGTGCCAGCAGCTTGGTCGGCCCCGGAAAAGCTTTCTTT. Translated, it gives CASSLVGPGKAFF.